These 26 T cell receptor beta chains came from one sample sequenced in a study of blood T cell repertoires in COVID-19. Repertoires were generated with immunoSEQ multiplex PCR, while TCRdb's copy carries only in-frame clones and drops some. The data hold fewer than 70,000 clones, with about 87% observed a single time. The material sequenced was peripheral blood. These receptors all stem from a human donor in a cohort sampled during active COVID-19.

The rearrangement joins TRBV6-1 to TRBJ1-2; 7 bases agree with TRBD1. After removal of 4 bases from V and 8 bases from J, the junction contained 7 bases not matched to a gene. The CDR3 loop spans 13 amino acids. In germline, CDR1 is MNHNS, CDR2 SASEGT. CDR3 DNA: TGTGCCAGCAGTGTCGACAGGGATGTCGGCTACACCTTC. Translating it yields CASSVDRDVGYTF.

CDR3 nucleotides: TGTGCCAGCATCCTAGACAGGGGTAGTGAAAAACTGTTTTTT. Its translation is CASILDRGSEKLFF. V and J are TRBV2 and TRBJ1-4; 8 bases are shared with TRBD1. CDR1 and CDR2 (germline): SNHLY, FYNNEI. Trimming at V came to 7 bases and at J to 7 bases, leaving 8 bases not matched to a gene. The CDR3 contains 14 residues.

This clone has only one observation. The chain has TRBV6-1 and TRBJ2-7, with 9 bases matching TRBD2. The CDR3 extends over 17 amino acids. Germline CDR1 and CDR2: MNHNS and SASEGT. V was pared by 4 bases and J by 0 bases, with 10 bases of the junction left unmatched. CDR3 DNA sequence: TGTGCCAGCAGTGCTTACTTAGCGGGAGCGCGCTCCTACGAGCAGTACTTC. This encodes CASSAYLAGARSYEQYF.

The gene calls are TRBV30 and TRBJ1-4; 10 bases match TRBD1. The CDR3 contains 14 residues. With 5 bases clipped from V and 5 bases from J, the junction kept 5 bases outside the gene matches. CDR1 GTSNPN and CDR2 SVGIG come from the germline V gene (reference sequence). CDR3 bases: TGTGCCTGGGCCCGACAGGGGGCGAATGAAAAACTGTTTTTT. Its protein product is CAWARQGANEKLFF.

The rearrangement joins TRBV9 to TRBJ1-1; D gene unclear. With 3 bases removed from V and 4 bases from J, the gap between germline ends came to 16 bases. Germline lookup yields CDR1 SGDLS and CDR2 YYNGEE. There are 15 residues in the CDR3. In DNA, the CDR3 is TGTGCCAGCAGCGGTTTTTCGGGTAGAGGCACTGAAGCTTTCTTT. The encoded protein is CASSGFSGRGTEAFF.

The rearrangement uses TRBV27 and TRBJ1-2; 7 positions match TRBD1. The germline CDR1 and CDR2 sequences are MNHEY and SMNVEV (reference sequence). V lost 0 bases and J lost 2; bases outside the gene matches: 3. The CDR3 totals 15 residues. The CDR3 DNA follows: TGTGCCAGCAGTTTATCGCCAGGGGGGAACTATGGCTACACCTTC. Its translation is CASSLSPGGNYGYTF.

The chain carries TRBV4-1 and TRBJ2-7; weak D call: TRBD1 (6 bases). Between the trimmed V and J ends, which lost 3 bases and 3 bases, there was a span of 24 bases. The CDR3 is 18 amino acids. CDR1 MGHRA and CDR2 YSYEKL come from the germline V gene. This CDR3 is CASSQGNTGSRPYYEQYF. As DNA, the CDR3 is TGCGCCAGCAGCCAGGGAAATACAGGGAGTCGACCTTACTACGAGCAGTACTTC.

There are a few counts of this clone. The chain recombines TRBV4-2 with TRBJ2-3; 8 positions match TRBD2. The length of the CDR3 is 16 residues. V was pared by 1 base and J by 0 bases, with 3 bases of the junction left unmatched. Germline CDR1 reads LGHNA; CDR2 reads YNFKEQ. CDR3: CASSQGLALSTDTQYF. CDR3 sequence (DNA): TGTGCCAGCAGCCAAGGACTAGCGCTTAGCACAGATACGCAGTATTTT.

The chain recombines TRBV6-5 with TRBJ2-4; TRBD1 aligns across 9 bases. V trimming: 6 bases; J trimming: 7 bases; junction bases outside the gene matches: 10. Germline CDR1 reads MNHEY; CDR2 reads SVGAGI. The CDR3 length is 15 residues. The CDR3 sequence is CASSPRGTGTNIQYF. CDR3 sequence (DNA): TGTGCCAGCAGCCCGAGAGGGACAGGGACGAACATTCAGTACTTC.

This clone came up once. This chain uses TRBV7-2 with TRBJ2-7; 8 bases fit TRBD1. V lost 2 bases to trimming and J lost 6 bases; unmatched junction nucleotides: 6. CDR1 and CDR2 (germline): SGHTA, FQGNSA. The CDR3 has 14 amino acids. The CDR3 loop is CASSLQGAFSEQYF. The CDR3 nucleotides are TGTGCCAGCAGCTTACAGGGGGCGTTTTCCGAGCAGTACTTC.

V and J are TRBV18 and TRBJ1-5, with D hard to call. CDR3 size: 13 residues. Trimming pared 2 bases from V and 5 bases from J, leaving 7 bases between. Germline CDR1 reads KGHSH; CDR2 reads LQKENI. The CDR3 loop is CASSPAEDQPQHF. The CDR3 region has the DNA TGTGCCAGCTCACCAGCGGAAGATCAGCCCCAGCATTTT.

V usage is TRBV28 and J usage is TRBJ1-1; tentative D call: TRBD1 (6 bases). Germline lookup yields CDR1 MDHEN and CDR2 SYDVKM. The CDR3 is 17 amino acids. Between the trimmed V and J ends, which lost 5 bases and 2 bases, there was a span of 21 bases. This CDR3 reads CASSGGGRVPRNTEAFF. For the CDR3, the DNA is TGTGCCAGCAGTGGGGGCGGAAGGGTCCCTCGAAACACTGAAGCTTTCTTT.

The rearrangement joins TRBV10-1 to TRBJ2-1, with D unclear. V lost 3 bases, J lost 12 bases, and 12 bases lay in between. The CDR3 is 12 residues long. Germline V gene data show CDR1 as WNHNN and CDR2 as SYGVQD (reference sequence). CDR3 amino acids: CASSELPFGQFF. CDR3 nucleotide sequence: TGCGCCAGCAGTGAACTCCCCTTCGGGCAGTTCTTC.

The CDR3 loop reads CASSRPTGGTETQYF. The CDR3 DNA follows: TGTGCCAGCAGCCGCCCGACAGGGGGGACGGAGACCCAGTACTTC. The rearrangement uses TRBV11-1 and TRBJ2-5, with 9 bases matching TRBD1. Losses at the gene ends were 5 bases for V and 5 bases for J; bases not matched to a gene: 9. The CDR3 extends over 15 amino acids. Germline V gene data show CDR1 as SGHAT and CDR2 as FQDESV (reference sequence).

The genes are TRBV28 and TRBJ2-1; D remains ambiguous. From germline, CDR1 is MDHEN and CDR2 SYDVKM. Trimming stripped 3 bases from V and 1 base from J, with 7 bases between. The CDR3 length is 14 residues. CDR3 DNA sequence: TGTGCCAGCAGTTTGTTAGTTTCCTACAATGAGCAGTTCTTC. This gives the protein CASSLLVSYNEQFF.

The chain joins TRBV25-1 to TRBJ2-5; the match to TRBD1 covers 9 bases. CDR3 size: 14 residues. Germline CDR1 reads MGHDK; CDR2 reads SYGVNS. J gave up 3 bases and V 6 bases, and 5 bases lay outside the gene matches. CDR3 coding DNA: TGTGCCAGCAGCCGGGACAGGGTCGAAGAGACCCAGTACTTC. It specifies CASSRDRVEETQYF.

This clone appeared once. The rearrangement uses TRBV9 and TRBJ1-1, with TRBD1 identical over 8 bases. Germline values: CDR1 SGDLS, CDR2 YYNGEE. The CDR3 is made up of 15 amino acids. V was pared by 3 bases and J by 7 bases, with 11 bases of the junction left unmatched. The chain's CDR3 is CASSGDIRGHSEAFF. The CDR3 DNA follows: TGTGCCAGCAGCGGTGACATCAGGGGGCATAGTGAAGCTTTCTTT.

The chain recombines TRBV9 with TRBJ2-7, with 7 nucleotides matching TRBD2. J was trimmed by 1 base and V by 0 bases; bases with no gene match: 4. Germline CDR1 SGDLS, CDR2 YYNGEE. The CDR3 spans 15 residues. The CDR3 bases are TGTGCCAGCAGCGTAGGGAGCGGGATGTCCTACGAGCAGTACTTC. Its protein is CASSVGSGMSYEQYF.

This clone was observed a handful of times. This sequence joins TRBV7-2 and TRBJ1-3; 8 bases are shared with TRBD1. Germline CDR1 reads SGHTA; CDR2 reads FQGNSA. V lost 7 bases and J lost 3; bases outside the gene matches: 5. The CDR3 sequence is 14 residues long. For the CDR3, the DNA is TGTGCCAGCACCGGACAGGGAAGTGGAAACACCATATATTTT. Translation gives CASTGQGSGNTIYF.

The chain has TRBV19 and TRBJ2-1; 7 positions match TRBD2. CDR1 LNHDA and CDR2 SQIVND come from the germline V gene (reference sequence). The CDR3 spans 15 residues. V lost 5 bases and J lost 0; bases outside the gene matches: 4. CDR3 region: CASSSSGSSYNEQFF. The CDR3 DNA follows: TGTGCCAGTAGTTCTAGCGGAAGCTCCTACAATGAGCAGTTCTTC.

The V gene is TRBV9, the J gene TRBJ2-3; 7 nucleotides line up with TRBD1. The trim removed 0 bases at V and 0 bases at J, leaving 7 bases unmatched. Germline V gene lookup returns CDR1 SGDLS and CDR2 YYNGEE. The CDR3 runs 17 residues. CDR3 sequence (DNA): TGTGCCAGCAGCGTAGGTCGAGGGGGCTGGAGCACAGATACGCAGTATTTT. This sequence encodes CASSVGRGGWSTDTQYF.

As for this clone: Other nucleotide sequences from this sample produce the same CDR3. The rearrangement links TRBV5-1 to TRBJ1-1; D unresolved. The CDR3 covers 13 residues. CDR1 is SGHRS and CDR2 is YFSETQ in the germline V gene. V was shortened by 4 bases and J by 1 base, with 8 bases between the two germline ends. The CDR3 DNA sequence: TGCGCCAGCAGCCCGACTGGGAACACTGAAGCTTTCTTT. Its translation is CASSPTGNTEAFF.

The V call is TRBV3-1 (or the pseudogene TRBV3-2), the J call TRBJ2-7; 13 bases fit TRBD2. The CDR3 length is 14 residues. From germline, CDR1 is LGHDT and CDR2 YNNKEL (reference sequence). With V trimmed by 6 bases and J by 8 bases, 7 bases remained unmatched. The CDR3 protein is CASSQLAGGRKQYF. Written as DNA, the CDR3 is TGTGCCAGCAGTCAACTAGCGGGGGGGCGAAAGCAGTACTTC.

The CDR3 loop reads CASSHTSTGGSPLHF. The CDR3 region has the DNA TGTGCCAGCAGCCATACTAGTACAGGGGGTTCACCCCTCCACTTT. The rearrangement joins TRBV3-1 (or the pseudogene TRBV3-2) to TRBJ1-6; 8 bases map to TRBD1. The CDR3 runs to 15 residues. J was trimmed by 9 bases and V by 3 bases; bases with no gene match: 7. Germline V gives CDR1 LGHDT, CDR2 YNNKEL (reference sequence).

This clone came up a few times. The V and J genes are TRBV4-3 and TRBJ1-1; D call uncertain. Between the trimmed V and J ends, which lost 0 bases and 8 bases, there was a span of 13 bases. This CDR3 comprises 14 residues. Per germline, CDR1 LGHNA and CDR2 YSLEER. In nucleotides, the CDR3 is TGCGCCAGCAGCCAAGATCAGGAATTCTCAGAAGCTTTCTTT. Its protein is CASSQDQEFSEAFF.

This clone was recorded once. The rearrangement links TRBV6-5 to TRBJ1-2; TRBD1 might be the D (6 bases). CDR1 MNHEY and CDR2 SVGAGI come from the germline V gene. V lost 5 bases to trimming and J lost 4 bases, with 17 bases between them. The CDR3 runs to 15 residues. CDR3 in DNA: TGTGCCAGCAGTAAGGATGGGGGCTCGGCCTATGGCTACACCTTC. Amino acid sequence: CASSKDGGSAYGYTF.